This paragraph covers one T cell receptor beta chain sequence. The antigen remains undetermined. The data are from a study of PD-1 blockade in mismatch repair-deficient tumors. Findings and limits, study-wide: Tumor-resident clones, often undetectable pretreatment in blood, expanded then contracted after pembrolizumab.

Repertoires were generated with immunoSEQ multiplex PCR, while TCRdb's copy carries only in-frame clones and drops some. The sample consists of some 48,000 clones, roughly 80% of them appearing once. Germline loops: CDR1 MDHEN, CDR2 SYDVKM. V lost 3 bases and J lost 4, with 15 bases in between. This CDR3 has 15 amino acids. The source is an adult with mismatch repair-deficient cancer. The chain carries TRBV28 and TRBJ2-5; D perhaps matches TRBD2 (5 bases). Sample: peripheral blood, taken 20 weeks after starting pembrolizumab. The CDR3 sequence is CASSFRGFGGETQYF. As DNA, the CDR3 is TGTGCCAGCAGTTTTCGGGGATTTGGCGGAGAGACCCAGTACTTC.